A selection of T cell receptor beta chains follows, all from one sample in a study of PD-1 blockade in mismatch repair-deficient tumors. Only in-frame clones appear in the TCRdb table, and some are missing; sequencing was by immunoSEQ multiplex PCR. The data hold around 10,000 clones, with about 93% observed a single time. Their specific antigens are unknown. The sequences come from cells cultured in vitro, collected from a patient treated with pembrolizumab. The receptors were gathered from an adult with mismatch repair-deficient cancer. Both conserved end residues are trimmed from each CDR3. The order of the fields is V gene, CDR3 length, J gene, D gene, clone size, CDR3 protein. The D gene is left open where the match is weak. Size values are once, few and many counts, or a class for expanded clones, and some rows have none.

v_gene: TRBV5-1
len: 13
j_gene: TRBJ2-7
d_gene: .
abundance: .
CDR3aa: ASSSSRGLRDEQY

v_gene: TRBV27
len: 13
j_gene: TRBJ2-5
d_gene: TRBD1
abundance: .
CDR3aa: ASSLKGTGQETQY

v_gene: TRBV9
len: 12
j_gene: TRBJ2-5
d_gene: .
abundance: .
CDR3aa: ASSVIADQETQY

v_gene: TRBV10-3
len: 10
j_gene: TRBJ1-3
d_gene: .
abundance: .
CDR3aa: AISGTTGTLY

v_gene: TRBV30
len: 10
j_gene: TRBJ1-2
d_gene: .
abundance: few
CDR3aa: AWSVRGYGYT

v_gene: TRBV6-1
len: 14
j_gene: TRBJ2-3
d_gene: .
abundance: .
CDR3aa: ASSATLASSTDTQY

v_gene: TRBV30
len: 11
j_gene: TRBJ1-1
d_gene: .
abundance: .
CDR3aa: AWRNRANTEAF

v_gene: TRBV11-1
len: 15
j_gene: TRBJ1-2
d_gene: .
abundance: few
CDR3aa: ASSLGSRILPNYGYT

v_gene: TRBV21-1
len: 12
j_gene: TRBJ2-7
d_gene: .
abundance: .
CDR3aa: ASSKVRRAYEQY

v_gene: TRBV27
len: 10
j_gene: TRBJ2-7
d_gene: .
abundance: .
CDR3aa: ASSPNGNEQY

v_gene: TRBV15
len: 13
j_gene: TRBJ2-5
d_gene: .
abundance: .
CDR3aa: ATSRDLGSQETQY

v_gene: TRBV6-1
len: 12
j_gene: TRBJ2-7
d_gene: TRBD1
abundance: .
CDR3aa: ASRPSGTALRQY

v_gene: TRBV27
len: 14
j_gene: TRBJ1-2
d_gene: TRBD1
abundance: .
CDR3aa: ASRTLIRGLNYGYT

v_gene: TRBV19
len: 17
j_gene: TRBJ1-5
d_gene: .
abundance: .
CDR3aa: ASSIEDRPGWNSNQPQH

v_gene: TRBV5-1
len: 12
j_gene: TRBJ2-5
d_gene: TRBD2
abundance: .
CDR3aa: ASRPLAGGVTQY

v_gene: TRBV15
len: 12
j_gene: TRBJ1-2
d_gene: .
abundance: .
CDR3aa: ATSPGEAFGGYT

v_gene: TRBV11-3
len: 13
j_gene: TRBJ2-7
d_gene: TRBD2
abundance: .
CDR3aa: ASSLEAGGPYEQY

v_gene: TRBV9
len: 15
j_gene: TRBJ2-6
d_gene: .
abundance: .
CDR3aa: ASSVEGRASGANVLT

v_gene: TRBV7-9
len: 15
j_gene: TRBJ2-7
d_gene: TRBD2
abundance: .
CDR3aa: ASSISSGRTLSYEQY

v_gene: TRBV5-4
len: 12
j_gene: TRBJ2-3
d_gene: .
abundance: .
CDR3aa: ASTLYWGSDTQY

v_gene: TRBV7-6
len: 12
j_gene: TRBJ2-7
d_gene: .
abundance: .
CDR3aa: ASSRGWETYEQY

v_gene: TRBV29-1
len: 13
j_gene: TRBJ1-2
d_gene: .
abundance: .
CDR3aa: SVDNSGGPDYGYT

v_gene: TRBV5-6
len: 16
j_gene: TRBJ1-5
d_gene: .
abundance: .
CDR3aa: ASSFSRDTKVRSQPQH

v_gene: TRBV9
len: 15
j_gene: TRBJ2-7
d_gene: .
abundance: .
CDR3aa: ASSVGAPGSLKNEQY

v_gene: TRBV6-4
len: 13
j_gene: TRBJ2-6
d_gene: .
abundance: .
CDR3aa: ASRRISSGANVLT

v_gene: TRBV9
len: 13
j_gene: TRBJ2-3
d_gene: TRBD2
abundance: .
CDR3aa: ASSVSGVSTDTQY

v_gene: TRBV2
len: 11
j_gene: TRBJ1-5
d_gene: .
abundance: .
CDR3aa: ASTQQLNQPQH

v_gene: TRBV19
len: 12
j_gene: TRBJ2-1
d_gene: TRBD1
abundance: .
CDR3aa: ASSPQDRVNEQF

v_gene: TRBV5-1
len: 15
j_gene: TRBJ2-5
d_gene: TRBD2
abundance: once
CDR3aa: ASSLWPGLAVQETQY

v_gene: TRBV18
len: 13
j_gene: TRBJ2-5
d_gene: TRBD2
abundance: .
CDR3aa: ASSPHGRPGETQY

v_gene: TRBV6-1
len: 12
j_gene: TRBJ2-7
d_gene: .
abundance: .
CDR3aa: ASSEPQALYEQY

v_gene: TRBV7-9
len: 13
j_gene: TRBJ1-5
d_gene: .
abundance: .
CDR3aa: ASSLAEGEGSPQH

v_gene: TRBV6-1
len: 11
j_gene: TRBJ1-5
d_gene: .
abundance: .
CDR3aa: ASRALGNQPQH

v_gene: TRBV5-4
len: 13
j_gene: TRBJ2-6
d_gene: .
abundance: .
CDR3aa: ASSFWRSGANVLT

v_gene: TRBV18
len: 14
j_gene: TRBJ2-1
d_gene: .
abundance: .
CDR3aa: ASSPPRRGSHNEQF

v_gene: TRBV7-8
len: 13
j_gene: TRBJ2-1
d_gene: .
abundance: .
CDR3aa: ASSLRGAAYNEQF

v_gene: TRBV19
len: 13
j_gene: TRBJ2-5
d_gene: .
abundance: .
CDR3aa: ASSIGLRQGKTQY

v_gene: TRBV6-5
len: 14
j_gene: TRBJ1-1
d_gene: .
abundance: .
CDR3aa: ASSYSPGGAATEAF

v_gene: TRBV20-1
len: 9
j_gene: TRBJ2-5
d_gene: .
abundance: once
CDR3aa: SSKALQTQY

v_gene: TRBV6-5
len: 11
j_gene: TRBJ1-5
d_gene: .
abundance: .
CDR3aa: ASQGGINQPQH

v_gene: TRBV7-7
len: 12
j_gene: TRBJ2-7
d_gene: .
abundance: .
CDR3aa: ASSLSPLAYEQY

v_gene: TRBV9
len: 10
j_gene: TRBJ2-2
d_gene: TRBD2
abundance: .
CDR3aa: ANGGSDGELF

v_gene: TRBV27
len: 12
j_gene: TRBJ1-2
d_gene: TRBD1
abundance: .
CDR3aa: ASSSRGWIHGYT

v_gene: TRBV11-3
len: 14
j_gene: TRBJ2-3
d_gene: TRBD2
abundance: .
CDR3aa: ASSTPLAGFTDTQY

v_gene: TRBV2
len: 12
j_gene: TRBJ2-1
d_gene: .
abundance: .
CDR3aa: ASREFSSYNEQF

v_gene: TRBV5-1
len: 13
j_gene: TRBJ1-4
d_gene: .
abundance: .
CDR3aa: ASSLAGGESEKLF

v_gene: TRBV7-9
len: 14
j_gene: TRBJ1-2
d_gene: .
abundance: few
CDR3aa: ASSPPFVAGYYGYT

v_gene: TRBV15
len: 14
j_gene: TRBJ2-2
d_gene: TRBD1
abundance: once
CDR3aa: ATSRARTGRDGELF

v_gene: TRBV5-4
len: 12
j_gene: TRBJ2-3
d_gene: .
abundance: .
CDR3aa: ASSSATPMDTQY

v_gene: TRBV5-5
len: 12
j_gene: TRBJ2-1
d_gene: .
abundance: .
CDR3aa: ASSSRNSYNEQF

v_gene: TRBV19
len: 11
j_gene: TRBJ2-3
d_gene: .
abundance: .
CDR3aa: ASSIRIFDTQY

v_gene: TRBV9
len: 11
j_gene: TRBJ1-2
d_gene: .
abundance: .
CDR3aa: ASSPTGYYGYT

v_gene: TRBV6-1
len: 15
j_gene: TRBJ2-1
d_gene: .
abundance: .
CDR3aa: ASSEARRQGGRNEQF

v_gene: TRBV4-1
len: 13
j_gene: TRBJ2-5
d_gene: TRBD1
abundance: once
CDR3aa: ASSPGQGALETQY

v_gene: TRBV9
len: 13
j_gene: TRBJ1-1
d_gene: .
abundance: .
CDR3aa: ASSVLRGVDTEAF

v_gene: TRBV6-5
len: 11
j_gene: TRBJ2-7
d_gene: .
abundance: once
CDR3aa: ASSYSSSIEQY

v_gene: TRBV10-3
len: 10
j_gene: TRBJ2-1
d_gene: .
abundance: .
CDR3aa: AISEQGPEQF

v_gene: TRBV30
len: 13
j_gene: TRBJ1-2
d_gene: TRBD1
abundance: .
CDR3aa: AWSQSPTGFYGYT

v_gene: TRBV11-1
len: 13
j_gene: TRBJ2-7
d_gene: .
abundance: .
CDR3aa: ASSLRRAGAYEQY

v_gene: TRBV4-2
len: 13
j_gene: TRBJ2-7
d_gene: .
abundance: .
CDR3aa: ASSLSAVSSYEQY